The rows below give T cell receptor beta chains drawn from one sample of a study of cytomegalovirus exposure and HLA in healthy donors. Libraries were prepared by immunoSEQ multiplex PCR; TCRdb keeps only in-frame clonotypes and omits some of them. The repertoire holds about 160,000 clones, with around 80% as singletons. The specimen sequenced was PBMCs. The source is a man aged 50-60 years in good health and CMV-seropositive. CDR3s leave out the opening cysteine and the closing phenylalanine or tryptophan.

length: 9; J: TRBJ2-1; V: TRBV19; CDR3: ASSQNNEQF
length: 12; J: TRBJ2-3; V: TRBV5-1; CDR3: ASGRLVLADTQY
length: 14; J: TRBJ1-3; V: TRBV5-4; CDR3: ASSLEAQGGGNTIY
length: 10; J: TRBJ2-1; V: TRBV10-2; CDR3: ASSVGEGEQF
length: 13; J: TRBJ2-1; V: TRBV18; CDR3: ASSPIPGPNNEQF
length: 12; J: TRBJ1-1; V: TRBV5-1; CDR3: ASSLNNQNTEAF
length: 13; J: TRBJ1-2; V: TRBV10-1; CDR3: ASSESAGVPEGYT
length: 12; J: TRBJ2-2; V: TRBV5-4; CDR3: ASSLSENTGELF
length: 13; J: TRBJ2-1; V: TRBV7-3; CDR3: ASSLTFSAENEQF
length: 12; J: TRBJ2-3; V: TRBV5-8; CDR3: ASSLRTGPDTQY
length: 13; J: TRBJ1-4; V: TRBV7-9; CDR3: ASSLVGDRGPKLF
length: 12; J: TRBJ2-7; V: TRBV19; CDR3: ASSIGQSWSEQY
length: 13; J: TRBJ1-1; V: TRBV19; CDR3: ASSLGQGGDTEAF
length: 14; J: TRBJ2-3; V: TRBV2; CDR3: ASSDELAGSTDTQY
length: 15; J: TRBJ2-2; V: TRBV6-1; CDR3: ASSEELVFSNTGELF
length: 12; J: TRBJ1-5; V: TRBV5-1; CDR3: ASSLEGSNQPQH
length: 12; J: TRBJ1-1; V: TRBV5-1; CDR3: ASSLRGDGTEAF
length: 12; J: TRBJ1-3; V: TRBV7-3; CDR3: ASSYQASGNTIY
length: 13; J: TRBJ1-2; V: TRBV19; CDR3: ASSSPARTDYGYT
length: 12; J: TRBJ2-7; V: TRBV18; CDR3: ASSPKRGDYEQY
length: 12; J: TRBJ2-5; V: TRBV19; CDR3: ASSPRSDAGAQY
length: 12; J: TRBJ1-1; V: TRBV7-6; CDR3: ASSLGGVNTEAF
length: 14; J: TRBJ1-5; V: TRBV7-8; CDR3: ASSLTGAMGNQPQH
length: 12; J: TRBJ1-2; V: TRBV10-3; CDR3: AIRIDRDNYGYT
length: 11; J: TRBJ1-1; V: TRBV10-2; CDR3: ASSLGSSTEAF
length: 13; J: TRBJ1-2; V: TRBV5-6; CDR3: ASSLAVPSNYGYT
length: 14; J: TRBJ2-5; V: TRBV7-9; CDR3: ASSSGSSARQETQY
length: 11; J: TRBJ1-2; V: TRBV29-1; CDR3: SAEQGARRGYT
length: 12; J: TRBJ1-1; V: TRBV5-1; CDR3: ASSLEGFYTEAF
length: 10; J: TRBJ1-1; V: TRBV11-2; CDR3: ASSPGYTEAF
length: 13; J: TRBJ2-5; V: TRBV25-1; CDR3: ASSELSSGKETQY
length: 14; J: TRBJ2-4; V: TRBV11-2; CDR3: ASSPSGGRRGNIQY
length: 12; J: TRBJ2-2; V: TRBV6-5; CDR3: ASSYHRAGGELF
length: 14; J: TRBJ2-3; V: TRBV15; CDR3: ATSRGGGTGTDTQY
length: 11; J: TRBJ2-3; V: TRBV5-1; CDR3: ASSTGVSDTQY
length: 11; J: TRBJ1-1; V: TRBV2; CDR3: ASSPDIYTEAF
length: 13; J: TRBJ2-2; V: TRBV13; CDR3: ASSLLGPNTGELF
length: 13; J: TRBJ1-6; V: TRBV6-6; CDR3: ASSLDSSYNSPLH
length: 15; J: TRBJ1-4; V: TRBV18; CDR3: ASSPLHGGGGDEKLF
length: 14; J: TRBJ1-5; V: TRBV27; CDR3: ASSFQGGPGNQPQH
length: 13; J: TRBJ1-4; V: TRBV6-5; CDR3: ASSYSAGGGEKLF